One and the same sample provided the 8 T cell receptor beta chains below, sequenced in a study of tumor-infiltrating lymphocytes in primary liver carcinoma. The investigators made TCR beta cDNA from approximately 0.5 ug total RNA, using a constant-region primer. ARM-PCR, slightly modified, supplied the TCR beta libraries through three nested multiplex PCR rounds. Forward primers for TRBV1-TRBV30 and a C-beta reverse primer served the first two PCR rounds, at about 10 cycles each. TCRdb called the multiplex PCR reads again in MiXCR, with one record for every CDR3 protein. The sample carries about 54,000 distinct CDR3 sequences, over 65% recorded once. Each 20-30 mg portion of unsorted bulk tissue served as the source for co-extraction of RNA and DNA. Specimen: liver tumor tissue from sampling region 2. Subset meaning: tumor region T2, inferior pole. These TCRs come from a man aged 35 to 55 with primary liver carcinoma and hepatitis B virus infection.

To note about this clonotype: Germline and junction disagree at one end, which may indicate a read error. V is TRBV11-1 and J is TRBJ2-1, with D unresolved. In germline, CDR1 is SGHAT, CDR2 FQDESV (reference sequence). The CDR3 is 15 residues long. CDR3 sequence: CANSLGWDLRDEQFF. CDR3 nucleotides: TGTGCCAACAGCTTAGGATGGGATCTAAGGGATGAGCAGTTCTTC.

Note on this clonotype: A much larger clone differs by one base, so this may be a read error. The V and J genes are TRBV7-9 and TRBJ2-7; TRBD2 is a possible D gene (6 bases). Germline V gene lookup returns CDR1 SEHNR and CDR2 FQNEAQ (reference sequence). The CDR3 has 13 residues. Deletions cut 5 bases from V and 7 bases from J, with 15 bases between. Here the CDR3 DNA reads TGTGCCAGCAGCCACGGGGGTATGAGGGAGCAGTACTTC. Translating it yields CASSHGGMREQYF. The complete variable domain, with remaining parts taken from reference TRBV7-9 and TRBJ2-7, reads DTGVSQNPRHKITKRGQNVTFRCDPISEHNRLYWYRQTLGQGPEFLTYFQNEAQLEKSRLLSDRFSAERPKGSFSTLEIQRTEQGDSAMYLCASSHGGMREQYFGPGTRLTVT.

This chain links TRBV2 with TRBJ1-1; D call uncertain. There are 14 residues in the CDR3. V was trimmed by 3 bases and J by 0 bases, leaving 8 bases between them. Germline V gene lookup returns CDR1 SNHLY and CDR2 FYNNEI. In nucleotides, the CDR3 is TGTGCCAGCAGTGACAAGTTCATGAACACTGAAGCTTTCTTT. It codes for CASSDKFMNTEAFF.

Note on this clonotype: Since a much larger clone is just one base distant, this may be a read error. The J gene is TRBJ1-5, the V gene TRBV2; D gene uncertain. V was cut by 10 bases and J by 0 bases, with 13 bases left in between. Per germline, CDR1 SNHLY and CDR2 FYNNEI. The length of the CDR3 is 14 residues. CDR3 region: CAITQAYSNQPQHF. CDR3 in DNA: TGTGCCATCACTCAGGCCTATAGCAATCAGCCCCAGCATTTT.

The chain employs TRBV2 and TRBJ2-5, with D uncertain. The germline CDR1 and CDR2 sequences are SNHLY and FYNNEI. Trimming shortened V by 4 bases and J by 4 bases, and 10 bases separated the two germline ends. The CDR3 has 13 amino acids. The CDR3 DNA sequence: TGTGCCAGCAGTGTTAGCAATTCAGAGACCCAGTACTTC. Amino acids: CASSVSNSETQYF.

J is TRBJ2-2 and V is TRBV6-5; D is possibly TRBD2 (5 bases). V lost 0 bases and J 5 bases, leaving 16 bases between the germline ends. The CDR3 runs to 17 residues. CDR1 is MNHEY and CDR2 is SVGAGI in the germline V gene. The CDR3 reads CASSYSKAVTGTGELFF. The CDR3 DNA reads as TGTGCCAGCAGTTACTCGAAGGCTGTAACGGGGACCGGGGAGCTGTTTTTT.

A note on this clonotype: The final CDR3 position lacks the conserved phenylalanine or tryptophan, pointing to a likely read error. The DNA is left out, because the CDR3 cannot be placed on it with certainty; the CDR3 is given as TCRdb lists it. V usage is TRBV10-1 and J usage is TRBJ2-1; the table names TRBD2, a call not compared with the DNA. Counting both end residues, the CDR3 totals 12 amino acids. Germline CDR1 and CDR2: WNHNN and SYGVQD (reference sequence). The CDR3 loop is CASSEWENEQLI.

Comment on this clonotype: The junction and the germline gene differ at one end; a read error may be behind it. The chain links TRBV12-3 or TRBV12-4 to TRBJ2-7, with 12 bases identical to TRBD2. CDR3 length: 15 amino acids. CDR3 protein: CVSSSRLAGVYEQYF. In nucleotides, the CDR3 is TGTGTCAGCAGTTCGCGACTAGCGGGGGTTTATGAGCAGTACTTC.